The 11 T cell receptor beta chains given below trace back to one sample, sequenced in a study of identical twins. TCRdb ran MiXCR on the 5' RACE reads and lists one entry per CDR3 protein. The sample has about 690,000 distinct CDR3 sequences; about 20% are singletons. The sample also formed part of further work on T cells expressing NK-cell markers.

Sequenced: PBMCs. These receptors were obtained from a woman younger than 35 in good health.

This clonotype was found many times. CDR3 in DNA: TGTGCCAGCAGCTTAGTCGGGGGTCGCACAGATACGCAGTATTTT. It specifies CASSLVGGRTDTQYF. The chain couples TRBV7-8 to TRBJ2-3; D might be TRBD2 (6 bases). The CDR3 loop spans 15 amino acids. The V and J ends lost 1 base and 1 base respectively, with 9 bases between them. CDR1 SGHVS and CDR2 FQNEAQ come from the germline V gene.

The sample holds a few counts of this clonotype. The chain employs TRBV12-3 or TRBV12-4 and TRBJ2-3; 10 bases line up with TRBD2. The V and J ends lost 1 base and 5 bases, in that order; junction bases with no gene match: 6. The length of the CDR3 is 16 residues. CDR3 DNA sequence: TGTGCCAGCAGTTTAGGGGCTAGCGGGAGTGGAGATACGCAGTATTTT. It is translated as CASSLGASGSGDTQYF.

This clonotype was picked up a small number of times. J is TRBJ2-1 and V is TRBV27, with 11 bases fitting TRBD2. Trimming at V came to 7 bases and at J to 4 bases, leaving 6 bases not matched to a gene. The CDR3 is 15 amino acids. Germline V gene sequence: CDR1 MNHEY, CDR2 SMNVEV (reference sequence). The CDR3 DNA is TGTGCCAGCACCTACCGACTAGCGGGGTACAATGAGCAGTTCTTC. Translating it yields CASTYRLAGYNEQFF.

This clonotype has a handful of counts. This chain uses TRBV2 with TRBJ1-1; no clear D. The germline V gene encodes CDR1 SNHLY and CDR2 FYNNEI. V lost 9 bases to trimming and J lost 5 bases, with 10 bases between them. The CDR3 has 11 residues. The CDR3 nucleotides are TGTGCCAGGGGAATGGGAACTGAAGCTTTCTTT. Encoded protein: CARGMGTEAFF.

DNA of the CDR3: TGTGCCAGCAGCGCGGCACAGGGGTCGGAGACCCAGTACTTC. Translating gives CASSAAQGSETQYF. This chain uses TRBV9 with TRBJ2-5; 7 nucleotides line up with TRBD1. The CDR3 covers 14 residues. Germline CDR1 and CDR2: SGDLS and YYNGEE. With V trimmed by 3 bases and J by 5 bases, 7 bases remained unmatched.

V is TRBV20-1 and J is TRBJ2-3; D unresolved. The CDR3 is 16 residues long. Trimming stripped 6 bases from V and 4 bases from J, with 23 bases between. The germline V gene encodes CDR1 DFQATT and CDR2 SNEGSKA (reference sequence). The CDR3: CSAPSVVGESADTQYF. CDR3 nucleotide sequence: TGCAGTGCCCCATCTGTGGTTGGGGAATCGGCAGATACGCAGTATTTT.

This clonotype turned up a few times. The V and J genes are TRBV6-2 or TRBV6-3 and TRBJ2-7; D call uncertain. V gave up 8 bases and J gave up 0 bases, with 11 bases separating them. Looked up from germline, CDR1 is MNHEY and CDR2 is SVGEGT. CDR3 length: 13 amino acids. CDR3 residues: CASGEVYSYEQYF. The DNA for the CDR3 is TGTGCCAGCGGTGAGGTCTACTCCTACGAGCAGTACTTC.

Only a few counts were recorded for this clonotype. Here the CDR3 DNA reads TGTGCCAGCAGCTCACTGACAGGGGCTGGCACAGATACGCAGTATTTT. Translated, it gives CASSSLTGAGTDTQYF. The chain links TRBV7-8 to TRBJ2-3, with 8 bases aligning to TRBD1. CDR3 length: 16 amino acids. Germline CDR1 is SGHVS and CDR2 is FQNEAQ. Trimming took 4 bases from V and 1 from J; bases not matched to a gene: 7.

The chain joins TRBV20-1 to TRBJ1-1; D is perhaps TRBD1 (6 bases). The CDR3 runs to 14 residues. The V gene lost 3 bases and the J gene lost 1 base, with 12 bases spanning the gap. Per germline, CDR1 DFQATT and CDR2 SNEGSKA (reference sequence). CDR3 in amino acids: CSASDGGPNTEAFF. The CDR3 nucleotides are TGCAGTGCTAGTGACGGGGGCCCGAACACTGAAGCTTTCTTT.

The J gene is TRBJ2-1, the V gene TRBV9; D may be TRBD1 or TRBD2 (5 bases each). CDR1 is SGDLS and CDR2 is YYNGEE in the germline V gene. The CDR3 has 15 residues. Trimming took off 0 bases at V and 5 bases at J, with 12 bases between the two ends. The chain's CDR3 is CASSVGGVRNNEQFF. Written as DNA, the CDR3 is TGTGCCAGCAGCGTAGGAGGGGTCAGAAACAATGAGCAGTTCTTC.

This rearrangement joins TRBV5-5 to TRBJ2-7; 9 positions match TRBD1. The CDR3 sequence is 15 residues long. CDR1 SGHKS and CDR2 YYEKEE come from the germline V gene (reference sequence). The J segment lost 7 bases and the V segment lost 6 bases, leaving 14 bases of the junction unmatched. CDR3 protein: CASIRDRDRVREQYF. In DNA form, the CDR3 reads TGTGCCAGCATCAGGGACCGGGACAGGGTAAGGGAGCAGTACTTC.